The clone carrying this TCR beta chain is categorized as medium-sized. Its antigen is unidentified. This sample was taken from a study of T cells in localized non-small cell lung cancer. Notes on the study in general: Appearing in adjacent lung were a median approximately 57 of the top 100 tumor clones. Tumor samples were not multi-region, leaving intratumor heterogeneity unexcluded. Clonality of T cells reached its maximum in uninvolved adjacent lung, surpassing tumor.

Profiling relied on immunoSEQ multiplex PCR, and the TCRdb table lists in-frame clones only, not all of them. Found here are over 750 clones, roughly 24% of them singletons; the top ten hold around 12%. Lacking atypia, the adjacent lung had been sampled at least 2 cm away from the tumor margin. The V end lost 6 bases, the J end lost 0 bases, and 10 bases lay between the germline ends. The CDR3 sequence is 14 residues long. The germline gives CDR1 MNHGY, CDR2 SAAAGT. The material was normal lung tissue next to the tumor, obtained before any cancer treatment. V is TRBV6-8 and J is TRBJ2-3; D ambiguous. This TCR derives from a woman aged 35 to 69 with stage III lung adenocarcinoma. The DNA of the CDR3 is TGTGCCAGCAGGCTACAAGCTAGCACAGATACGCAGTATTTT. It is translated as CASRLQASTDTQYF.